Sequencing of this TCR beta chain was carried out in a study of cytomegalovirus exposure and HLA in healthy donors. Study-wide context: The roughly 130 validation repertoires used the same platform as the roughly 670 first-cohort repertoires (as reported by a later analysis). Study-wide findings and caveats: Associated with cytomegalovirus, according to the listing, were 150 to 200 TCR beta chains. It was reported that the classifier diagnosed cytomegalovirus status with high specificity and sensitivity in both the original and validation cohorts.

As regards this clone: The antigen remains undetermined.

Sequencing used immunoSEQ multiplex PCR; TCRdb keeps in-frame clones, though not all of them. The data contain some 64,000 clones, about 96% of them singletons. The CDR3 is made up of 14 amino acids. The germline CDR1 and CDR2 sequences are LGHNA and YSLEER. Trimming removed 8 bases at V and 8 bases at J, with 18 bases between. The donors were part of the validation cohort of around 110 subjects. That cohort was separate from the first cohort, which comprised roughly 670 subjects. The chain couples TRBV4-3 to TRBJ1-4; D is possibly TRBD1 (5 bases). Sequencing input: PBMCs. The origin of this receptor is a woman between 18 and 30 years old in good health and CMV-seronegative. CDR3 sequence reads: CASGTGGGKEKLFF. DNA of the CDR3: TGCGCCAGCGGGACCGGGGGAGGGAAGGAAAAACTGTTTTTT.